This T cell receptor (beta chain) was retrieved from a study of response to subunit inactivated influenza vaccine. Using its own MiXCR run on the RT-PCR reads, TCRdb lists one record per CDR3 protein. The sample lists 430,000 or so distinct CDR3 sequences, approximately 9.9% occurring once. V lost 0 bases and J 2 bases, leaving 13 bases between the germline ends. CDR3 length: 16 amino acids. Germline values: CDR1 LGHNA, CDR2 YSLEER. This clonotype was recorded a few times. This chain uses TRBV4-3 with TRBJ2-5; unclear D gene. This sequence originates from a man in his fifties or sixties who received an inactivated influenza vaccine. The sequencing used PBMCs from blood, collected 40 to 50 days after vaccination. The CDR3 sequence is CASSQDTTFRQETQYF. The CDR3 DNA sequence: TGCGCCAGCAGCCAAGATACCACTTTTCGGCAAGAGACCCAGTACTTC.